This note documents a single T cell receptor beta chain sequence. This specimen comes from a study of T cell changes during pregnancy in multiple sclerosis. This CDR3 has 17 residues. The V gene's germline CDR1 is SGHRS and CDR2 YFSETQ. The V gene end was trimmed by 6 bases and the J gene end by 2 bases; junction bases not matched to a gene: 16. Some clones are missing from TCRdb's copy, which holds only in-frame ones; the method was immunoSEQ multiplex PCR. The table lists 50,000 to 70,000 clones, roughly 90% of them singletons. The chain has TRBV5-1 and TRBJ2-7; 8 nucleotides agree with TRBD1. This sequence was found in a female donor with multiple sclerosis, enrolled in a pregnancy study. Sequencing used CD8+ T cells from peripheral blood mononuclear cells, obtained before pregnancy. The CDR3 sequence: CASKEPRQGALTYEQYF. The CDR3 DNA is TGCGCCAGCAAGGAACCCAGGCAGGGGGCTCTTACCTACGAGCAGTACTTC.